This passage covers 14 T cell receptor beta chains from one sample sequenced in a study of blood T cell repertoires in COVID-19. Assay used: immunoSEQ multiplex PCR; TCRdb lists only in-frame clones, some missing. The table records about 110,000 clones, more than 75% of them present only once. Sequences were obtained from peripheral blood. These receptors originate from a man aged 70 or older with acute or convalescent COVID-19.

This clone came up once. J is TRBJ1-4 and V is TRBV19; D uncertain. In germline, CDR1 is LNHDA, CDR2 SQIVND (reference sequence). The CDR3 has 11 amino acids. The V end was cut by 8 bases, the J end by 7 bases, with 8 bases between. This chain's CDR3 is CASWEAEKLFF. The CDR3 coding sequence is TGTGCCAGTTGGGAGGCTGAAAAACTGTTTTTT. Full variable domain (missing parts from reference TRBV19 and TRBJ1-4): DGGITQSPKYLFRKEGQNVTLSCEQNLNHDAMYWYRQDPGQGLRLIYYSQIVNDFQKGDIAEGYSVSREKKESFPLTVTSAQKNPTAFYLCASWEAEKLFFGSGTQLSVL.

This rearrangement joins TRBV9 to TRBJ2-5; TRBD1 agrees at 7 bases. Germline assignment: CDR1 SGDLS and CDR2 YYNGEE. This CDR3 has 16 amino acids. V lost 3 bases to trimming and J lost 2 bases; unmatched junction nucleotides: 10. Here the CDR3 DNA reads TGTGCCAGCAGCGCGTTAAACAGGGGCCCTCAAGAGACCCAGTACTTC. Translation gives CASSALNRGPQETQYF.

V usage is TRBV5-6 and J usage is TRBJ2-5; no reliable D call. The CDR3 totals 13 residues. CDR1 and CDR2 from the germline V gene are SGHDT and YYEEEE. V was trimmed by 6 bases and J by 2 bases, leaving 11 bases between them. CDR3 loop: CASKVQDQETQYF. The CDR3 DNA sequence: TGTGCCAGCAAAGTGCAGGATCAAGAGACCCAGTACTTC.

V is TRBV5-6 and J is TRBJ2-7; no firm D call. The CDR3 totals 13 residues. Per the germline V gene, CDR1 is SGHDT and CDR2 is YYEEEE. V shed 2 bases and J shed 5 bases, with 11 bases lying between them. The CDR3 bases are TGTGCCAGCAGCTTCCTCGGTCGCGACGAGCAGTACTTC. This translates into CASSFLGRDEQYF.

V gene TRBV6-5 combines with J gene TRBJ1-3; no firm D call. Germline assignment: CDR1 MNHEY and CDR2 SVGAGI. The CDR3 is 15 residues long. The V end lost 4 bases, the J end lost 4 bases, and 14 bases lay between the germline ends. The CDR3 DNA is TGTGCCAGCAGTTCAGCGAGTGCTCACGGAAACACCATATATTTT. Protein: CASSSASAHGNTIYF.

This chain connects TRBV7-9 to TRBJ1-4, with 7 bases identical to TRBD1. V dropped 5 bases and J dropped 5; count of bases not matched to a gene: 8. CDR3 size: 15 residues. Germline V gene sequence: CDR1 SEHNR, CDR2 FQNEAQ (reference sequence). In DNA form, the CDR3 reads TGTGCCAGCAGCCTAAACAGGGGAGGAAATGAAAAACTGTTTTTT. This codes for CASSLNRGGNEKLFF.

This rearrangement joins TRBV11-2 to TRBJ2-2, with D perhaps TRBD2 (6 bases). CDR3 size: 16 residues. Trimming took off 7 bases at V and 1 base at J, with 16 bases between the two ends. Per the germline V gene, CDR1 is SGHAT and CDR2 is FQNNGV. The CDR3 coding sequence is TGTGCCAGCACCCGCGCTGGGCGGGGGAACACCGGGGAGCTGTTTTTT. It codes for CASTRAGRGNTGELFF.

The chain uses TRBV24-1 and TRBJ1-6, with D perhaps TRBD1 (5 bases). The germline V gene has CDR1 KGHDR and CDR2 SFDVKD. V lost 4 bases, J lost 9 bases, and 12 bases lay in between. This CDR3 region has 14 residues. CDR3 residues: CATSEPHQGSPLHF. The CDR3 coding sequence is TGTGCCACCAGTGAACCCCATCAGGGTTCACCCCTCCACTTT.

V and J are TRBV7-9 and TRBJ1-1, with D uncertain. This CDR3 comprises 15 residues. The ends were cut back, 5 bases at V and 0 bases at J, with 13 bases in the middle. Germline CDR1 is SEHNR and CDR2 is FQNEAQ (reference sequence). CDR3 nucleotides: TGTGCCAGCAGCCTTAGACGGGTTCTGAACACTGAAGCTTTCTTT. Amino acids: CASSLRRVLNTEAFF.

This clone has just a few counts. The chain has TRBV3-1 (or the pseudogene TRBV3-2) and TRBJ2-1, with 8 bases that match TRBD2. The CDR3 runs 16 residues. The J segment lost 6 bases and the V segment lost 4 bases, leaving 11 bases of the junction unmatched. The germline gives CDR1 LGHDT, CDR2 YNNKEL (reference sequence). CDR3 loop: CASSPHSGTSANEQFF. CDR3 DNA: TGTGCCAGCAGCCCCCATTCCGGGACTAGTGCCAATGAGCAGTTCTTC.

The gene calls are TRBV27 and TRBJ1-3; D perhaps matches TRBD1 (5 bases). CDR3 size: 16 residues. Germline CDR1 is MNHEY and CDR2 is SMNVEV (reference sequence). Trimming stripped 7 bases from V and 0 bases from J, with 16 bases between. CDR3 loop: CASIGPWGLSGNTIYF. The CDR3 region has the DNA TGTGCCAGCATCGGACCCTGGGGACTCTCTGGAAACACCATATATTTT.

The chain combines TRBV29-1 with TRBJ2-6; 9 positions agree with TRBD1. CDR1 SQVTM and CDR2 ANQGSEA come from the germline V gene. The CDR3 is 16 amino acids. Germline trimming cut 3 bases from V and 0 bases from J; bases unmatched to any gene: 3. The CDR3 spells CSVEGQGSSGANVLTF. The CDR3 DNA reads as TGCAGCGTTGAGGGACAGGGAAGCTCTGGGGCCAACGTCCTGACTTTC.

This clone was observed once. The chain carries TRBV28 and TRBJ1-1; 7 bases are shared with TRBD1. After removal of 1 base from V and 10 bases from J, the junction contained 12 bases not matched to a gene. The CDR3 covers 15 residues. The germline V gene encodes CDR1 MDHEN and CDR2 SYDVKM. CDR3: CASSLSTTGPAGAFF. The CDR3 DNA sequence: TGTGCCAGCAGTTTATCAACGACAGGGCCTGCGGGAGCTTTCTTT.

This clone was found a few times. CDR3 sequence reads: CASSMGVGQRSNQPQHF. CDR3 bases: TGTGCCAGTAGTATGGGAGTTGGACAGAGAAGCAATCAGCCCCAGCATTTT. This rearrangement joins TRBV19 to TRBJ1-5; possible D gene TRBD1, 6 bases. CDR1 is LNHDA, CDR2 SQIVND, per germline (reference sequence). The V end was cut by 3 bases, the J end by 1 base, with 16 bases between. CDR3 size: 17 residues.